This TCR beta chain was captured in a study of molecular identifiers for immune sequencing clone quantification. This clonotype was observed at least ten times. Germline CDR1 is SGDLS and CDR2 is YYNGEE. V was cut by 0 bases and J by 3 bases, with 17 bases left in between. There are 17 residues in the CDR3. TCRdb re-analysed the PCR reads in MiXCR, keeping a single row per CDR3 protein. Seen here are about 32,000 distinct CDR3 sequences, approximately 19% observed once, and the top ten hold approximately 1.2%. The receptor's source is a human donor in good health. Some libraries in this study had Jurkat cell RNA spiked in. The sample taken for sequencing was naive CD8+ T cells from blood, with Jurkat cell RNA spiked in. Subset of the sample: FACS-sorted CD8+CD4-CCR7+CD45RA+ naive T cells. The gene calls are TRBV9 and TRBJ2-3; either TRBD1 or TRBD2 may fit D (5 bases each). The DNA of the CDR3 is TGTGCCAGCAGCGTAGCTGGGACGAAGTACGCAACAGATACGCAGTATTTT. This sequence encodes CASSVAGTKYATDTQYF.